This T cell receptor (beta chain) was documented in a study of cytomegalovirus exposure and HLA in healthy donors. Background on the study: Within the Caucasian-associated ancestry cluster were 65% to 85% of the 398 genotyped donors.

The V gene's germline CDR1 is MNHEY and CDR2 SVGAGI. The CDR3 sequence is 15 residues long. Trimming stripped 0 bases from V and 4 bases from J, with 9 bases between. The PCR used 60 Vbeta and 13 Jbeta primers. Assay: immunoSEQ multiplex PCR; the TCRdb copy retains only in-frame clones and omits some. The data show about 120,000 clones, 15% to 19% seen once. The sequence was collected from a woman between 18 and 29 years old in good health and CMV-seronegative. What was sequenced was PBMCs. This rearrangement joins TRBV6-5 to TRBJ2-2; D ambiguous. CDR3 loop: CASSYSLEITGELFF. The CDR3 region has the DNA TGTGCCAGCAGTTACTCATTAGAAATCACCGGGGAGCTGTTTTTT.